The 19 T cell receptor beta chains reported below all come from one sample, sequenced in a study of blood T cell repertoires in COVID-19. TCRdb's table, derived via immunoSEQ multiplex PCR, lists solely in-frame clones and lacks some. The sample includes over 200,000 clones, roughly 86% seen only once; the top ten take around 2.9%. Material for sequencing was peripheral blood. The receptors originated from a woman aged 55-69 years with acute or convalescent COVID-19.

The chain is built from TRBV7-9 and TRBJ1-4, with 9 bases fitting TRBD1. This CDR3 contains 15 residues. V lost 1 base to trimming and J lost 6 bases; unmatched junction nucleotides: 3. CDR1 SEHNR and CDR2 FQNEAQ come from the germline V gene (reference sequence). The CDR3 spells CASSLDGTGYEKLFF. The CDR3 DNA is TGTGCCAGCAGCTTAGATGGGACAGGGTATGAAAAACTGTTTTTT.

Concerning this clone: The identical CDR3 is also encoded by other nucleotide sequences in the sample. The V gene is TRBV9, the J gene TRBJ2-1; TRBD2 matches at 9 bases. Germline trimming cut 4 bases from V and 1 base from J; bases unmatched to any gene: 3. The CDR3 is made up of 15 amino acids. The germline gives CDR1 SGDLS, CDR2 YYNGEE. The CDR3 DNA follows: TGTGCCAGCAGCATTAGCGGGAGTTCCTACAATGAGCAGTTCTTC. Its translation is CASSISGSSYNEQFF. Complete variable domain (other parts from reference TRBV9 and TRBJ2-1): DSGVTQTPKHLITATGQRVTLRCSPRSGDLSVYWYQQSLDQGLQFLIQYYNGEERAKGNILERFSAQQFPDLHSELNLSSLELGDSALYFCASSISGSSYNEQFFGPGTRLTVL.

This chain links TRBV30 with TRBJ1-1, with 10 bases fitting TRBD1. Trimming cost V 1 base and J 4 bases; bases outside gene matches: 12. Germline CDR1 and CDR2: GTSNPN and SVGIG (reference sequence). There are 17 residues in the CDR3. The CDR3 nucleotides are TGTGCCTGGAGTGGTGGGGACAGGGGAATGGTTATCACTGAAGCTTTCTTT. This sequence encodes CAWSGGDRGMVITEAFF. Based on the CDR3 plus reference TRBV30 and TRBJ1-1, the full variable domain is SQTIHQWPATLVQPVGSPLSLECTVEGTSNPNLYWYRQAAGRGLQLLFYSVGIGQISSEVPQNLSASRPQDRQFILSSKKLLLSDSGFYLCAWSGGDRGMVITEAFFGQGTRLTVV.

The rearrangement joins TRBV7-8 to TRBJ1-3, with D tentatively TRBD1 (6 bases). Germline CDR1 is SGHVS and CDR2 is FQNEAQ. The CDR3 extends over 15 amino acids. V lost 4 bases and J 3 bases, leaving 13 bases between the germline ends. The CDR3 sequence: CASSWSGGFGNTIYF. In DNA form, the CDR3 reads TGTGCCAGCAGCTGGTCGGGGGGCTTTGGAAACACCATATATTTT.

CDR3 in DNA: TGTGCCAGCTCACCCGTTGCTAGCGGGATCGACACAGATACGCAGTATTTT. Amino acid sequence: CASSPVASGIDTDTQYF. The V call is TRBV18, the J call TRBJ2-3; 9 bases fit TRBD2. V trimming: 3 bases; J trimming: 2 bases; junction bases outside the gene matches: 9. CDR1 and CDR2 from the germline V gene are KGHSH and LQKENI. The CDR3 has 17 residues.

This clone occurred a few times. The V gene is TRBV27, the J gene TRBJ2-1; 7 bases are shared with TRBD2. Germline V gene sequence: CDR1 MNHEY, CDR2 SMNVEV (reference sequence). CDR3 size: 15 residues. The junction had 5 bases not matched to a gene; V was cut back by 3 bases and J by 3 bases. CDR3 sequence reads: CASSFRAGNYNEQFF. CDR3 DNA: TGTGCCAGCAGTTTCAGAGCGGGGAACTACAATGAGCAGTTCTTC.

The chain has TRBV27 and TRBJ2-1; tentatively, D is TRBD2 (5 bases). Trimming removed 2 bases from V and 11 bases from J, with 10 bases in between. Germline values: CDR1 MNHEY, CDR2 SMNVEV (reference sequence). This CDR3 comprises 12 residues. CDR3 coding DNA: TGTGCCAGCAGTTTAGTCGGGGTTCAGCAGTTCTTC. Its protein product is CASSLVGVQQFF.

The rearrangement uses TRBV18 and TRBJ1-4; tentative D call: TRBD1 (5 bases). V gave up 4 bases and J gave up 0 bases, with 9 bases separating them. Looked up from germline, CDR1 is KGHSH and CDR2 is LQKENI. This CDR3 is 15 amino acids long. The CDR3 loop reads CASSQGPTTNEKLFF. DNA of the CDR3: TGTGCCAGCTCACAGGGGCCTACAACTAATGAAAAACTGTTTTTT.

V gene TRBV28 combines with J gene TRBJ2-6; a possible D gene is TRBD1 (6 bases). V lost 3 bases to trimming and J lost 4 bases, with 10 bases between them. The CDR3 runs to 15 residues. From germline, CDR1 is MDHEN and CDR2 SYDVKM. The chain's CDR3 is CASSFGGSGANVLTF. CDR3 coding DNA: TGTGCCAGCAGTTTTGGGGGCTCCGGGGCCAACGTCCTGACTTTC.

The rearrangement joins TRBV10-2 to TRBJ2-2; D possibly corresponds to TRBD1 (6 bases). The CDR3 totals 16 residues. The V and J ends lost 4 bases and 3 bases respectively, with 15 bases between them. CDR1 WSHSY and CDR2 SAAADI come from the germline V gene. This CDR3 is CASSGSGTQDTGELFF. CDR3 DNA: TGCGCCAGCAGTGGGAGTGGGACACAGGACACCGGGGAGCTGTTTTTT.

This rearrangement joins TRBV5-8 to TRBJ1-3; D may be TRBD1 (5 bases). Trimming removed 0 bases from V and 4 bases from J, with 8 bases in between. Germline V CDR1 and CDR2: SGHTS, YDEGEE. The CDR3 contains 14 residues. The CDR3: CASSLAGVGNTIYF. DNA of the CDR3: TGTGCCAGCAGCTTGGCGGGGGTCGGAAACACCATATATTTT. Looking up the rest from reference TRBV5-8 and TRBJ1-3 gives the full variable domain: EAGVTQSPTHLIKTRGQQATLRCSPISGHTSVYWYQQALGLGLQFLLWYDEGEERNRGNFPPRFSGRQFPNYSSELNVNALELEDSALYLCASSLAGVGNTIYFGEGSWLTVV.

V usage is TRBV19 and J usage is TRBJ1-1; possibly TRBD1 for D (5 bases). CDR3 length: 15 residues. Trimming removed 6 bases at V and 2 bases at J, with 16 bases between. Germline V gene lookup returns CDR1 LNHDA and CDR2 SQIVND (reference sequence). CDR3 bases: TGTGCCAGTAGATCGAGCGCCCAGGGAAACACTGAAGCTTTCTTT. Amino acid sequence: CASRSSAQGNTEAFF.

The chain employs TRBV3-1 (or the pseudogene TRBV3-2) and TRBJ1-1; 7 nucleotides agree with TRBD1. V lost 6 bases, J lost 5 bases, and 12 bases stayed unmatched. CDR1 is LGHDT and CDR2 is YNNKEL in the germline V gene (reference sequence). The CDR3 covers 15 residues. CDR3 region: CASSPDRARRTEAFF. DNA of the CDR3: TGTGCCAGCAGTCCCGACAGGGCAAGGAGAACTGAAGCTTTCTTT.

The chain employs TRBV4-1 and TRBJ1-4; D gene ambiguous. There are 16 residues in the CDR3. Germline values: CDR1 MGHRA, CDR2 YSYEKL. V was shortened by 4 bases and J by 6 bases, with 18 bases between the two germline ends. CDR3 DNA: TGCGCCAGCAGCCCGTTGCAAGGGCGGAGGGATGAAAAACTGTTTTTT. As protein: CASSPLQGRRDEKLFF.

The chain carries TRBV12-3 or TRBV12-4 and TRBJ2-7; perhaps TRBD2 as D (6 bases). V was clipped by 7 bases and J by 1 base, with 11 bases between them. The CDR3 has 13 amino acids. CDR3 amino acids: CASKLRESYEQYF. As DNA, the CDR3 is TGTGCCAGCAAATTACGGGAGTCCTACGAGCAGTACTTC.

The genes are TRBV18 and TRBJ2-3; TRBD2 aligns across 7 bases. The CDR3 length is 15 residues. The junction had 10 bases not matched to a gene; V was cut back by 5 bases and J by 5 bases. Looked up from germline, CDR1 is KGHSH and CDR2 is LQKENI. The chain's CDR3 is CASSSLGGSGDTQYF. CDR3 bases: TGTGCCAGCTCATCCTTGGGGGGGTCAGGAGATACGCAGTATTTT.

The chain employs TRBV7-2 and TRBJ1-1; TRBD1 aligns across 7 bases. Germline trimming cut 5 bases from V and 5 bases from J; bases unmatched to any gene: 2. The CDR3 spans 12 residues. In germline, CDR1 is SGHTA, CDR2 FQGNSA. CDR3 DNA: TGTGCCAGCAGCCGGGACAGAACTGAAGCTTTCTTT. It is translated as CASSRDRTEAFF. The complete variable domain, with remaining parts taken from reference TRBV7-2 and TRBJ1-1, reads GAGVSQSPSNKVTEKGKDVELRCDPISGHTALYWYRQSLGQGLEFLIYFQGNSAPDKSGLPSDRFSAERTGGSVSTLTIQRTQQEDSAVYLCASSRDRTEAFFGQGTRLTVV.

This clone was counted a single time. The chain joins TRBV7-2 to TRBJ2-1; D remains unclear. Trimming stripped 1 base from V and 0 bases from J, with 10 bases between. Germline V gene data show CDR1 as SGHTA and CDR2 as FQGNSA. The CDR3 totals 16 residues. CDR3 DNA: TGTGCCAGCAGCTTAGGTGCGAGTTACTCCTACAATGAGCAGTTCTTC. Its protein product is CASSLGASYSYNEQFF.

V and J are TRBV15 and TRBJ1-5; the match to TRBD1 covers 10 bases. J was trimmed by 2 bases and V by 6 bases; bases with no gene match: 4. The germline CDR1 and CDR2 sequences are LNHNV and YYDKDF (reference sequence). The CDR3 sequence is 15 residues long. As DNA, the CDR3 is TGTGCCACCAGGGGACAGGGGTGGGGCAATCAGCCCCAGCATTTT. Encoded protein: CATRGQGWGNQPQHF.